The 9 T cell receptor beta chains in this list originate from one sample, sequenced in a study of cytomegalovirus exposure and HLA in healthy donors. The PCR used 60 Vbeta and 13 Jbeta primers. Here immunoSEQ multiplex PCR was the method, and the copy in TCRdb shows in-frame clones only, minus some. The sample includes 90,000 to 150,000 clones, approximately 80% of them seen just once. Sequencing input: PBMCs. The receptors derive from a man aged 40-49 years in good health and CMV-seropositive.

The CDR3 region is CASSQARAGGLHTQYF. CDR3 nucleotide sequence: TGCGCCAGCAGCCAAGCCCGGGCGGGGGGACTACATACGCAGTATTTT. The rearrangement links TRBV4-1 to TRBJ2-3, with 8 bases matching TRBD2. In germline, CDR1 is MGHRA, CDR2 YSYEKL. This CDR3 spans 16 amino acids. The junction had 10 bases not matched to a gene; V was cut back by 1 base and J by 7 bases.

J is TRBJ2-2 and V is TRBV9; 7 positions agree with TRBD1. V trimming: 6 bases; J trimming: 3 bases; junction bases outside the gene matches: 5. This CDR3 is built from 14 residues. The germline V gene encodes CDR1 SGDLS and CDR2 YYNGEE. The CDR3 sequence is CASKRDSHTGELFF. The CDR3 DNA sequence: TGTGCCAGCAAACGGGACAGTCACACCGGGGAGCTGTTTTTT.

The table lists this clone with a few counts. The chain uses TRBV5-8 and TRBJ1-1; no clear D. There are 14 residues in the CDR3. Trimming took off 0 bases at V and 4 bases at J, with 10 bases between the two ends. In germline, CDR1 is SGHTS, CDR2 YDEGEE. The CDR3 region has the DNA TGTGCCAGCAGCTTGGACGTGGGGAGCACTGAAGCTTTCTTT. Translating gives CASSLDVGSTEAFF.

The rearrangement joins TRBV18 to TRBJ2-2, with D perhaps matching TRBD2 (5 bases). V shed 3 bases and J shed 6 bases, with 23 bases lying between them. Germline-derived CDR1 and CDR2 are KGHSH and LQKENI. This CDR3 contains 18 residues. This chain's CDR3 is CASSPRAVGKYLAGELFF. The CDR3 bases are TGTGCCAGCTCACCGCGAGCGGTTGGAAAATATTTGGCCGGGGAGCTGTTTTTT.

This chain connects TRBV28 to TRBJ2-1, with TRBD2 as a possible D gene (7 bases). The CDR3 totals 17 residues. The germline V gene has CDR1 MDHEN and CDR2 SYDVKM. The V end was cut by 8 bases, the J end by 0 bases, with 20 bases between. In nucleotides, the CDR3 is TGTGCCAGCTCCTCCCCGGGGGGCTCTATCTCCTACAATGAGCAGTTCTTC. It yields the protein CASSSPGGSISYNEQFF.

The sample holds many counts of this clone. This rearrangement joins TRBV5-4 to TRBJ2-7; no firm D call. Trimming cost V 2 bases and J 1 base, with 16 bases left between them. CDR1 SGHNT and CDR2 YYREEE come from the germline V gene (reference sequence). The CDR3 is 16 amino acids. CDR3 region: CASSLTQVEHSYEQYF. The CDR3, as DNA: TGTGCCAGCAGCTTAACCCAGGTTGAACATTCCTACGAGCAGTACTTC.

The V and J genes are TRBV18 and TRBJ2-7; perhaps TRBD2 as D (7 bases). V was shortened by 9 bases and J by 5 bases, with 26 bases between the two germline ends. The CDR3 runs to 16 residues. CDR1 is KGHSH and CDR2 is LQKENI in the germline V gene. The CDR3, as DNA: TGTGCCAGTCAAAGCCCCGGGGGGCGTTTTGCGGACGAGCAGTACTTC. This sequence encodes CASQSPGGRFADEQYF.

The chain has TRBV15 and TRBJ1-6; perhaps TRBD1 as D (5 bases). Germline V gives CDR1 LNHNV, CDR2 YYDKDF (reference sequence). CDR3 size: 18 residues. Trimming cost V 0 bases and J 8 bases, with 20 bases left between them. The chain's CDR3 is CATSRDRGGEGFDSPLHF. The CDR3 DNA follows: TGTGCCACCAGCAGAGATCGGGGGGGGGAAGGGTTTGATTCACCCCTCCACTTT.

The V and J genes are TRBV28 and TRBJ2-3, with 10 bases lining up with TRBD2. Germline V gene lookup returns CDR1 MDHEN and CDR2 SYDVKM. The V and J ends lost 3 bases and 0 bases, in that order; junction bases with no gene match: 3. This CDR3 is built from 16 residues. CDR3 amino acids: CASSFTSGASTDTQYF. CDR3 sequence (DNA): TGTGCCAGCAGTTTTACTAGCGGGGCTAGCACAGATACGCAGTATTTT.